These 21 T cell receptor beta chains originate from one sample sequenced in a study of T-cell reconstitution after alpha-beta-depleted transplantation in children. During its preparation, the TCRbeta library received unique molecular identifiers. From the PCR reads, TCRdb called clonotypes with MiXCR, one entry per CDR3 protein. Of some 640,000 distinct CDR3 sequences in the sample, roughly 17% were seen once. This specimen was PBMCs from the stem cell graft donor, taken from the stem cell graft. These receptors were obtained from a human donor who donated a stem cell graft to a child with acute myeloid leukemia.

This clonotype has only a few counts. The chain is built from TRBV20-1 and TRBJ1-3; 7 positions match TRBD1. Germline V CDR1 and CDR2: DFQATT, SNEGSKA (reference sequence). This CDR3 has 15 amino acids. Unmatched junction bases numbered 3, after V lost 1 base and J lost 0 bases. In nucleotides, the CDR3 is TGCAGTGCTAGAGGGGACAGAATCTCTGGAAACACCATATATTTT. As protein: CSARGDRISGNTIYF.

The rearrangement links TRBV5-1 to TRBJ2-1, with 7 bases fitting TRBD1. This CDR3 has 15 residues. The junction had 9 bases not matched to a gene; V was cut back by 0 bases and J by 9 bases. Germline V CDR1 and CDR2: SGHRS, YFSETQ. Here the CDR3 reads CASSLEGALSLEQFF. The DNA for the CDR3 is TGCGCCAGCAGCTTGGAGGGGGCCCTCTCACTTGAGCAGTTCTTC.

This clonotype has a count of ten or more. The CDR3 spells CASSLTSGEQFF. The CDR3 nucleotides are TGTGCCAGCAGCTTAACTAGCGGTGAGCAGTTCTTC. The chain uses TRBV7-3 and TRBJ2-1; weak D call: TRBD2 (6 bases). V lost 0 bases and J lost 9, with 6 bases in between. CDR3 size: 12 residues. The germline gives CDR1 SGHTA, CDR2 FQGTGA. The whole variable domain, remainder taken from reference TRBV7-3 and TRBJ2-1, is GAGVSQTPSNKVTEKGKYVELRCDPISGHTALYWYRQSLGQGPEFLIYFQGTGAADDSGLPNDRFFAVRPEGSVSTLKIQRTERGDSAVYLCASSLTSGEQFFGPGTRLTVL.

This clonotype showed up just a few times. This chain joins TRBV10-3 and TRBJ1-5, with TRBD1 identical over 7 bases. With 0 bases clipped from V and 2 bases from J, the junction kept 4 bases outside the gene matches. This CDR3 is built from 16 residues. Germline loops: CDR1 ENHRY, CDR2 SYGVKD. CDR3 bases: TGTGCCATCAGTGAGTCCGGGGACAGCGGCAATCAGCCCCAGCATTTT. Translation: CAISESGDSGNQPQHF.

This clonotype was found many times. The V call is TRBV5-1, the J call TRBJ1-1, with 9 bases matching TRBD1. The V and J ends lost 8 bases and 0 bases, in that order; junction bases with no gene match: 5. From germline, CDR1 is SGHRS and CDR2 YFSETQ. The CDR3 covers 14 residues. DNA of the CDR3: TGCGCCAGTGGACAGGGGAGGATGAACACTGAAGCTTTCTTT. As protein: CASGQGRMNTEAFF.

The chain joins TRBV12-3 or TRBV12-4 to TRBJ1-4; tentative D call: TRBD1 (5 bases). The CDR3 sequence is 16 residues long. V was cut by 7 bases and J by 1 base, with 16 bases left in between. The DNA for the CDR3 is TGTGCCAGCACTCTAGGAGGGGCCGGAACTAATGAAAAACTGTTTTTT. Its protein is CASTLGGAGTNEKLFF.

This clonotype was detected only a few times. V gene TRBV5-1 combines with J gene TRBJ1-1; D remains unclear. CDR1 SGHRS and CDR2 YFSETQ come from the germline V gene. CDR3 length: 15 amino acids. Between the trimmed V and J ends, which lost 3 bases and 2 bases, there was a span of 14 bases. CDR3 sequence (DNA): TGCGCCAGCAGCTCCGGGGTCACAGTAAACACTGAAGCTTTCTTT. This gives the protein CASSSGVTVNTEAFF.

Details on this clonotype: Given a much more abundant clone one base away, this may be a read error. The chain links TRBV7-9 to TRBJ2-7; 7 bases fit TRBD1. This CDR3 has 13 residues. Germline V gene data show CDR1 as SEHNR and CDR2 as FQNEAQ (reference sequence). V lost 3 bases, J lost 5 bases, and 4 bases stayed unmatched. The CDR3 sequence is CASSLTGWNEQYF. CDR3 sequence (DNA): TGTGCCAGCAGCTTGACAGGGTGGAACGAGCAGTACTTC. Variable domain in full (rest from reference TRBV7-9 and TRBJ2-7): DTGVSQNPRHKITKRGQNVTFRCDPISEHNRLYWYRQTLGQGPEFLTYFQNEAQLEKSRLLSDRFSAERPKGSFSTLEIQRTEQGDSAMYLCASSLTGWNEQYFGPGTRLTVT.

This chain connects TRBV7-9 to TRBJ1-5; 7 nucleotides line up with TRBD1. The CDR3 covers 15 residues. From germline, CDR1 is SEHNR and CDR2 FQNEAQ (reference sequence). Trimming at V came to 3 bases and at J to 6 bases, leaving 8 bases not matched to a gene. CDR3 sequence: CASSLGGGERQPQHF. The CDR3 region has the DNA TGTGCCAGCAGCTTGGGAGGGGGCGAACGTCAGCCCCAGCATTTT. The whole variable domain, remainder taken from reference TRBV7-9 and TRBJ1-5, is DTGVSQNPRHKITKRGQNVTFRCDPISEHNRLYWYRQTLGQGPEFLTYFQNEAQLEKSRLLSDRFSAERPKGSFSTLEIQRTEQGDSAMYLCASSLGGGERQPQHFGDGTRLSIL.

The rearrangement links TRBV25-1 to TRBJ1-4; the D gene is possibly TRBD1 (5 bases). V lost 3 bases, J lost 7 bases, and 18 bases lay in between. Germline-derived CDR1 and CDR2 are MGHDK and SYGVNS. The CDR3 has 16 residues. Here the CDR3 reads CASSDLPRVSGEKLFF. In DNA form, the CDR3 reads TGTGCCAGCAGTGACCTTCCCAGGGTATCGGGTGAAAAACTGTTTTTT.

This clonotype has at least ten counts. The chain combines TRBV20-1 with TRBJ2-3; D is unclear. Germline lookup yields CDR1 DFQATT and CDR2 SNEGSKA (reference sequence). The CDR3 extends over 15 amino acids. Trimming shortened V by 5 bases and J by 2 bases, and 17 bases separated the two germline ends. The CDR3 region is CSAAPRPLYTDTQYF. The DNA of the CDR3 is TGCAGTGCTGCCCCCCGACCCTTGTACACAGATACGCAGTATTTT.

This clonotype came up many times. The chain is built from TRBV20-1 and TRBJ2-7; TRBD1 agrees at 9 bases. V lost 6 bases and J lost 3; bases outside the gene matches: 9. This CDR3 spans 14 amino acids. CDR1 is DFQATT and CDR2 is SNEGSKA in the germline V gene (reference sequence). CDR3 region: CSARGDRGSYEQYF. For the CDR3, the DNA is TGCAGTGCCAGGGGCGACAGGGGGAGCTACGAGCAGTACTTC.

The chain recombines TRBV4-1 with TRBJ2-5; a possible D gene is TRBD2 (5 bases). The CDR3 is 16 amino acids. The V gene's germline CDR1 is MGHRA and CDR2 YSYEKL. With 0 bases removed from V and 6 bases from J, the gap between germline ends came to 17 bases. The CDR3 nucleotides read TGCGCCAGCAGCCAAGATCCTCGGCAGGACGGGAAGACCCAGTACTTC. It yields the protein CASSQDPRQDGKTQYF.

The V call is TRBV6-5, the J call TRBJ1-1; unclear D gene. Germline V gene lookup returns CDR1 MNHEY and CDR2 SVGAGI. Trimming left V 7 bases short and J 4 bases short, with 16 bases between. This CDR3 contains 14 residues. The CDR3 is CASILGGVGTEAFF. The DNA for the CDR3 is TGTGCCAGCATTCTCGGCGGGGTCGGCACTGAAGCTTTCTTT.

The gene calls are TRBV4-3 and TRBJ2-7; 9 bases match TRBD2. Germline V gene sequence: CDR1 LGHNA, CDR2 YSLEER. This CDR3 comprises 17 residues. After removal of 3 bases from V and 4 bases from J, the junction contained 13 bases not matched to a gene. The DNA of the CDR3 is TGCGCCAGCAGCCAGTCCATCAGCGGGGGGCTCTCATACGAGCAGTACTTC. Its translation: CASSQSISGGLSYEQYF.

This clonotype was counted at least ten times. The chain recombines TRBV12-3 or TRBV12-4 with TRBJ2-7; the D gene is possibly TRBD1 (5 bases). The V gene lost 6 bases and the J gene lost 5 bases, with 14 bases spanning the gap. The CDR3 has 13 amino acids. The CDR3 DNA sequence: TGTGCCAGCAGCATTTCCAGGGTGGACGAGCAGTACGTC. Translation gives CASSISRVDEQYV.

This clonotype was seen only a few times. The chain carries TRBV20-1 and TRBJ2-7; 9 nucleotides match TRBD1. This CDR3 is 13 amino acids long. Germline V gene data show CDR1 as DFQATT and CDR2 as SNEGSKA (reference sequence). The V segment lost 5 bases and the J segment 5 bases; nucleotides outside the gene matches: 7. In DNA, the CDR3 is TGCAGTGCTGGGGGACAGGGTGGCGACGAGCAGTACGTC. It encodes CSAGGQGGDEQYV.

This clonotype was observed many times. This sequence joins TRBV29-1 and TRBJ2-1; 7 bases line up with TRBD2. Germline CDR1 and CDR2: SQVTM and ANQGSEA. The CDR3 is 12 amino acids. Unmatched junction bases numbered 5, after V lost 4 bases and J lost 8 bases. The CDR3 is CSVGNGGDEQFF. DNA of the CDR3: TGCAGCGTTGGGAATGGGGGGGATGAGCAGTTCTTC.

This clonotype was seen ten or more times. The rearrangement uses TRBV6-1 and TRBJ1-1; the match to TRBD1 covers 8 bases. The CDR3 totals 13 residues. Germline values: CDR1 MNHNS, CDR2 SASEGT. The V and J ends lost 4 bases and 4 bases, in that order; junction bases with no gene match: 2. Written as DNA, the CDR3 is TGTGCCAGCAGTGCTGACAGGGGCACTGAAGCTTTCTTT. Its translation: CASSADRGTEAFF.

The chain combines TRBV20-1 with TRBJ2-5; 9 nucleotides align to TRBD1. The CDR3 totals 17 residues. CDR1 is DFQATT, CDR2 SNEGSKA, per germline (reference sequence). Trimming cost V 0 bases and J 5 bases; bases outside gene matches: 13. CDR3 sequence (DNA): TGCAGTGCTAGAGATTACCAAGACAGGGGGTTTGGGGAGACCCAGTACTTC. It encodes CSARDYQDRGFGETQYF.

This clonotype appeared many times. The chain combines TRBV20-1 with TRBJ2-5; the match to TRBD2 covers 7 bases. This CDR3 comprises 15 residues. Trimming at V came to 0 bases and at J to 2 bases, leaving 6 bases not matched to a gene. CDR1 is DFQATT and CDR2 is SNEGSKA in the germline V gene (reference sequence). The CDR3 protein is CSARDHRGVQETQYF. The CDR3 nucleotides read TGCAGTGCTAGAGATCACCGGGGGGTACAAGAGACCCAGTACTTC.